This is a list of T cell receptor beta chains from one sample in a study of OX40 agonist ivuxolimab in advanced cancers. The assay was immunoSEQ multiplex PCR, and TCRdb's table has in-frame clones only and misses some. The repertoire holds 14,000 or so clones, with about 78% as singletons. The input for sequencing was CD4+ or CD8+ T cells sorted from blood, taken in a trial of the OX40 agonist ivuxolimab. Receptors were obtained from an adult with an advanced solid tumor such as melanoma, head and neck, liver or kidney cancer. CDR3s leave out the opening cysteine and the closing phenylalanine or tryptophan. Fields, in order: clone size, V gene, D gene, CDR3 protein. A D gene is named only where the DNA matches it firmly. The size field is filled for only some rows; it gives once, few, many or a size class.

NA TRBV11-2 NA ASSPEYTTGLDGYT
NA TRBV11-2 TRBD1 ASSYPGQGNYGYT
NA TRBV7-2 NA ASSLRDTQY
NA TRBV5-1 NA ASSPHGGRGEKLF
NA TRBV7-9 NA ASSFPTGSMNTEAF
NA TRBV7-2 NA ASSPNLRLVSEQY
NA TRBV7-2 NA ASSFPIDASYEQY
once TRBV9 TRBD1 ASSVAGGNNEQF
NA TRBV5-5 NA ASSLGSAGFEQY
NA TRBV9 NA ASSVEVGSSTEAF
few TRBV6-5 NA ASSYSTWEF
NA TRBV11-2 TRBD1 ASSFRGRTTDTQY
NA TRBV6-5 TRBD1 ASSPETGGTEAF
few TRBV29-1 NA SVRLGQSSGYT
NA TRBV10-3 TRBD2 AISAPRGDEQY
NA TRBV7-9 TRBD2 ASSLGRGASYNEQF
once TRBV2 NA ASRFLQGEVDYGYT
few TRBV5-5 TRBD1 ASSLTGTGNYGYT
medium-sized TRBV7-9 NA ASSLARSDGYT
NA TRBV5-4 NA ASSLVQDWHYGYT
NA TRBV13 NA ASSRLGGAETYEQY
few TRBV19 NA ASSMNRANEQF
NA TRBV6-5 NA ASSYSTRREQF
few TRBV5-1 NA ASSPRTTGYGTEAF
NA TRBV6-5 TRBD1 ASSHSQGQVNYGYT
NA TRBV4-3 NA ASSQGSSYGYT
NA TRBV18 TRBD1 ASSPGDSPYEQY
NA TRBV27 TRBD1 ASSFSRGTYEQY
NA TRBV9 NA ASSRGGTEAF
medium-sized TRBV15 NA AVKGGLYNEQF
NA TRBV7-8 NA ASSLAGNYGYT
NA TRBV7-8 NA ASSLFLARDTEAF
NA TRBV5-6 NA ASSLGSSYEQY
NA TRBV9 TRBD1 ASSVNVNGTAAYEQY
NA TRBV6-5 TRBD1 ASSSDRDYNSPLH
NA TRBV5-3 NA ARSPNSPLH
NA TRBV11-3 TRBD2 ASSLGLAGAQDTQY
NA TRBV7-8 NA ASSQGTSWIYGYT
few TRBV5-4 NA ASTFGFGPLF
NA TRBV4-1 TRBD1 ASSQEDRGNQPQH
NA TRBV30 NA AWSGLNTGELF
NA TRBV7-9 NA ASNTGTGELF
NA TRBV7-2 NA ASSLPGKETQY
NA TRBV25-1 NA ASSETGGNSPLH
NA TRBV12-5 NA ASGLGRDTQY
NA TRBV15 NA ATSRDYEGGNQPQH
NA TRBV5-4 NA ASSFRVTYNEQF
NA TRBV7-2 NA ASSLTGLEQF